These 14 T cell receptor beta chains share one sample of origin, sequenced in a study of immune evolution from preneoplasia to lung adenocarcinoma. Data came from immunoSEQ multiplex PCR; TCRdb stores just in-frame clones and leaves some out. The data hold some 5,100 clones, with around four fifths observed a single time. Sequencing was performed on FFPE minimally invasive lung adenocarcinoma tissue. The receptors were gathered from a person aged 60-79 years with lung adenocarcinoma.

In DNA, the CDR3 is TGTGCCAGCAGTGAGAGACTGCCGGGCACCGGGGAGCTGTTTTTT. Its protein is CASSERLPGTGELFF. V gene TRBV2 combines with J gene TRBJ2-2, with D unclear. There are 15 residues in the CDR3. Trimming pared 3 bases from V and 4 bases from J, leaving 12 bases between. Germline lookup yields CDR1 SNHLY and CDR2 FYNNEI.

DNA of the CDR3: TGTGCCAGTAGTATTAGGGGACAGGGGGCGTGGGGCAATCAGCCCCAGCATTTT. This codes for CASSIRGQGAWGNQPQHF. The chain employs TRBV19 and TRBJ1-5; 12 positions agree with TRBD1. This CDR3 region has 18 residues. Trimming at V came to 3 bases and at J to 2 bases, leaving 8 bases not matched to a gene. The germline V gene has CDR1 LNHDA and CDR2 SQIVND (reference sequence).

CDR3 amino acids: CASTAGEGYNEQFF. The CDR3 coding sequence is TGTGCCAGCACGGCAGGGGAGGGATACAATGAGCAGTTCTTC. The chain has TRBV5-4 and TRBJ2-1, with D possibly matching TRBD2 (7 bases). This CDR3 contains 14 residues. Germline lookup yields CDR1 SGHNT and CDR2 YYREEE (reference sequence). Trimming took 6 bases from V and 4 from J, leaving 14 bases between them.

This clone has just one count. The gene calls are TRBV6-5 and TRBJ1-2; the match to TRBD1 covers 8 bases. Germline V lookup: CDR1 MNHEY, CDR2 SVGAGI. The ends lost 6 bases at V and 3 bases at J; junction bases unmatched: 6. This CDR3 spans 14 amino acids. The CDR3 here is CASSSGGADYGYTF. Here the CDR3 DNA reads TGTGCCAGCAGCTCAGGGGGCGCGGACTATGGCTACACCTTC.

This chain uses TRBV29-1 with TRBJ2-7; TRBD2 aligns across 9 bases. This CDR3 has 12 residues. From germline, CDR1 is SQVTM and CDR2 ANQGSEA. The CDR3 DNA reads as TGCGCTGGGGGACTAGCCTTCTACGAGCAGTACTTC. The encoded protein is CAGGLAFYEQYF.

The CDR3 DNA follows: TGCAGCGTAGGCATGATGGACAGGGTTAAAAACATTCAGTACTTC. This gives the protein CSVGMMDRVKNIQYF. This chain connects TRBV29-1 to TRBJ2-4; 8 bases are a match to TRBD1. The CDR3 is made up of 15 amino acids. J lost 4 bases, V lost 6 bases, and 11 bases had no gene match. Germline V gene sequence: CDR1 SQVTM, CDR2 ANQGSEA.

The V gene is TRBV6-5, the J gene TRBJ1-2; no clear D gene. The CDR3 runs 13 residues. The V end was cut by 11 bases, the J end by 3 bases, with 16 bases between. CDR1 and CDR2 (germline): MNHEY, SVGAGI. Written as DNA, the CDR3 is TGTGCCTCCAGGCCGGGTGGAGACTATGGCTACACCTTC. This gives the protein CASRPGGDYGYTF.

The chain is built from TRBV18 and TRBJ1-1, with TRBD1 matching over 10 bases. The CDR3 is made up of 14 amino acids. V shed 11 bases and J 0 bases; nucleotides not matched to a gene: 6. Germline CDR1 KGHSH, CDR2 LQKENI. The CDR3 DNA reads as TGTGCCTGTGGACAGGGGGTCATGAACACTGAAGCTTTCTTT. This encodes CACGQGVMNTEAFF.

V usage is TRBV7-9 and J usage is TRBJ1-4, with D uncertain. CDR3 size: 14 residues. Trimming pared 5 bases from V and 0 bases from J, leaving 7 bases between. Germline V gives CDR1 SEHNR, CDR2 FQNEAQ (reference sequence). The CDR3 sequence: CASSAWSTNEKLFF. As DNA, the CDR3 is TGTGCCAGCAGCGCGTGGTCAACTAATGAAAAACTGTTTTTT.

The chain couples TRBV5-1 to TRBJ1-2; 7 bases match TRBD1. The V gene's germline CDR1 is SGHRS and CDR2 YFSETQ. The trim removed 1 base at V and 4 bases at J, leaving 10 bases unmatched. This CDR3 spans 16 amino acids. The CDR3 sequence is CASSLTIAGGSYGYTF. CDR3 sequence (DNA): TGCGCCAGCAGCTTGACCATCGCAGGGGGTAGCTATGGCTACACCTTC. Drawing the rest from reference TRBV5-1 and TRBJ1-2, the complete variable domain is KAGVTQTPRYLIKTRGQQVTLSCSPISGHRSVSWYQQTPGQGLQFLFEYFSETQRNKGNFPGRFSGRQFSNSRSEMNVSTLELGDSALYLCASSLTIAGGSYGYTFGSGTRLTVV.

The chain has TRBV18 and TRBJ2-2; D may correspond to TRBD1 or TRBD2 (5 bases each). Per the germline V gene, CDR1 is KGHSH and CDR2 is LQKENI. Trimming removed 4 bases at V and 7 bases at J, with 19 bases between. The CDR3 is 16 amino acids. The CDR3 loop is CASSLRDAEFSGELFF. The CDR3 DNA sequence: TGTGCCAGCTCACTTCGGGACGCGGAGTTCAGCGGGGAGCTGTTTTTT.

This rearrangement joins TRBV7-8 to TRBJ2-7; no reliable D call. With 1 base removed from V and 3 bases from J, the gap between germline ends came to 10 bases. Germline V CDR1 and CDR2: SGHVS, FQNEAQ. The CDR3 contains 14 residues. The DNA for the CDR3 is TGTGCCAGCAGCTTAGGACGCCTCAACTACGAGCAGTACTTC. Translating it yields CASSLGRLNYEQYF.

This chain links TRBV14 with TRBJ2-7, with D unclear. V was shortened by 2 bases and J by 5 bases, with 10 bases between the two germline ends. The V gene's germline CDR1 is SGHDN and CDR2 FVKESK. The CDR3 runs 13 residues. CDR3 in amino acids: CASSQNTKDEQYF. The CDR3, as DNA: TGTGCCAGCAGCCAAAATACTAAGGACGAGCAGTACTTC.

V usage is TRBV6-5 and J usage is TRBJ2-5, with D perhaps TRBD1 or TRBD2 (5 bases each). Trimming pared 2 bases from V and 4 bases from J, leaving 14 bases between. Germline loops: CDR1 MNHEY, CDR2 SVGAGI. The CDR3 contains 15 residues. The chain's CDR3 is CASSYLWSGGETQYF. As DNA, the CDR3 is TGTGCCAGCAGTTACCTCTGGTCTGGGGGAGAGACCCAGTACTTC.